The rows below give T cell receptor beta chains drawn from one sample of a study of T cells in Graves' hyperthyroidism and ophthalmopathy. TCRdb used MiXCR to reprocess the multiplex PCR reads, holding one entry per CDR3 protein. The profile covers hundreds of thousands of distinct CDR3 sequences, with around a sixth appearing a single time and 16% taken by the ten largest. The specimen was blood. These receptors all stem from a woman aged 50 to 60 with Graves' hyperthyroidism that later progressed to Graves' ophthalmopathy. Both conserved end residues are part of each CDR3. D genes are given only for firm matches. Only some rows state a clone size, as once, few, many or a class for expanded clones.

CDR3 protein: CASRDVRGQPQHF
CDR3 DNA: TGTGCCAGCAGGGACGTCAGGGGACAGCCCCAGCATTTT
J gene: TRBJ1-5
clone size: few
V gene: TRBV6-2/TRBV6-3
CDR3 length: 13
D gene: -

CDR3 protein: CASSSQGSGFYEQYF
CDR3 DNA: TGTGCCAGCAGTTCCCAGGGGTCGGGCTTCTACGAGCAGTACTTC
J gene: TRBJ2-7
clone size: -
V gene: TRBV27
CDR3 length: 15
D gene: -

CDR3 protein: CASSSPNFPKYEQYF
CDR3 DNA: TGTGCCAGCAGTTCCCCAAACTTCCCCAAGTACGAGCAGTACTTC
J gene: TRBJ2-7
clone size: -
V gene: TRBV28
CDR3 length: 15
D gene: -

CDR3 protein: CASSPSGPITDTQYF
CDR3 DNA: TGTGCCAGCAGCCCCTCGGGACCTATCACAGATACGCAGTATTTT
J gene: TRBJ2-3
clone size: -
V gene: TRBV7-9
CDR3 length: 15
D gene: -

CDR3 protein: CATNPLGWNTEAFF
CDR3 DNA: TGTGCCACCAACCCTTTAGGATGGAACACTGAAGCTTTCTTT
J gene: TRBJ1-1
clone size: many
V gene: TRBV12-3/TRBV12-4
CDR3 length: 14
D gene: -

CDR3 protein: CSARDNRGRPEAFF
CDR3 DNA: TGCAGTGCTAGAGATAACAGGGGGCGGCCTGAAGCTTTCTTT
J gene: TRBJ1-1
clone size: -
V gene: TRBV20-1
CDR3 length: 14
D gene: TRBD1

CDR3 protein: CASSQALWESSYNSPLHF
CDR3 DNA: TGTGCCAGCAGCCAAGCTTTGTGGGAGAGCTCCTATAATTCACCCCTCCACTTT
J gene: TRBJ1-6
clone size: few
V gene: TRBV3-1
CDR3 length: 18
D gene: -

CDR3 protein: CASSLAQSAGYHNEQFF
CDR3 DNA: TGTGCCAGCAGCTTAGCGCAGAGTGCGGGGTACCACAATGAGCAGTTCTTC
J gene: TRBJ2-1
clone size: few
V gene: TRBV7-6
CDR3 length: 17
D gene: -

CDR3 protein: CASGTGGGSNEKLFF
CDR3 DNA: TGCGCCAGCGGGACAGGGGGCGGGTCTAATGAAAAACTGTTTTTT
J gene: TRBJ1-4
clone size: few
V gene: TRBV10-2
CDR3 length: 15
D gene: TRBD1

CDR3 protein: CASSIRAGELFF
CDR3 DNA: TGCGCCAGCAGCATAAGGGCCGGGGAGCTGTTTTTT
J gene: TRBJ2-2
clone size: -
V gene: TRBV10-1
CDR3 length: 12
D gene: -

CDR3 protein: CASSVRGTGSGRAVQYF
CDR3 DNA: TGTGCCAGCAGCGTTCGAGGAACGGGCTCCGGCCGAGCCGTTCAGTACTTC
J gene: TRBJ2-5
clone size: few
V gene: TRBV14
CDR3 length: 17
D gene: -

CDR3 protein: CASSPQGGVQPQHF
CDR3 DNA: TGTGCCAGCTCCCCGCAGGGGGGGGTACAGCCCCAGCATTTT
J gene: TRBJ1-5
clone size: -
V gene: TRBV18
CDR3 length: 14
D gene: TRBD1

CDR3 protein: CASYGNPTGTELNTGELFF
CDR3 DNA: TGTGCCAGCTACGGTAACCCGACAGGGACCGAATTGAACACCGGGGAGCTGTTTTTT
J gene: TRBJ2-2
clone size: -
V gene: TRBV2
CDR3 length: 19
D gene: TRBD1

CDR3 protein: CASSLAPGVDGYTF
CDR3 DNA: TGTGCCAGCAGTTTAGCACCAGGGGTGGATGGCTACACCTTC
J gene: TRBJ1-2
clone size: -
V gene: TRBV12-3/TRBV12-4
CDR3 length: 14
D gene: -

CDR3 protein: CASNPSLGTSNTGELFF
CDR3 DNA: TGTGCCAGCAACCCTTCGCTTGGTACTTCCAACACCGGGGAGCTGTTTTTT
J gene: TRBJ2-2
clone size: many
V gene: TRBV28
CDR3 length: 17
D gene: -

CDR3 protein: CASSTGPTGNTIYF
CDR3 DNA: TGCGCCAGCAGTACGGGGCCTACTGGAAACACCATATATTTT
J gene: TRBJ1-3
clone size: few
V gene: TRBV5-1
CDR3 length: 14
D gene: -

CDR3 protein: CASSKDREVSYEQYF
CDR3 DNA: TGTGCCAGTAGCAAGGACAGGGAGGTTTCCTACGAGCAGTACTTC
J gene: TRBJ2-7
clone size: -
V gene: TRBV19
CDR3 length: 15
D gene: TRBD1

CDR3 protein: CSAAPREGAYNEQFF
CDR3 DNA: TGCAGTGCCGCCCCGAGGGAAGGGGCCTACAATGAGCAGTTCTTC
J gene: TRBJ2-1
clone size: -
V gene: TRBV20-1
CDR3 length: 15
D gene: -

CDR3 protein: CASSPWANTEAFF
CDR3 DNA: TGTGCCAGCAGCCCCTGGGCGAACACTGAAGCTTTCTTT
J gene: TRBJ1-1
clone size: -
V gene: TRBV6-1
CDR3 length: 13
D gene: -

CDR3 protein: CASSGDRVNYEQYF
CDR3 DNA: TGTGCCAGTAGTGGGGACAGGGTCAACTACGAGCAGTACTTC
J gene: TRBJ2-7
clone size: -
V gene: TRBV19
CDR3 length: 14
D gene: TRBD1

CDR3 protein: CASTGSTADTGELFF
CDR3 DNA: TGTGCCAGTACGGGGAGTACGGCGGACACCGGGGAGCTGTTTTTT
J gene: TRBJ2-2
clone size: -
V gene: TRBV19
CDR3 length: 15
D gene: -

CDR3 protein: CASSQTFSGNTIYF
CDR3 DNA: TGTGCCAGCAGTCAAACATTCAGTGGAAACACCATATATTTT
J gene: TRBJ1-3
clone size: many
V gene: TRBV2
CDR3 length: 14
D gene: -

CDR3 protein: CASSRTSGGPETQYF
CDR3 DNA: TGTGCCAGCAGCCGGACTAGCGGGGGGCCGGAGACCCAGTACTTC
J gene: TRBJ2-5
clone size: -
V gene: TRBV7-9
CDR3 length: 15
D gene: TRBD2

CDR3 protein: CASSAASRGNEQFF
CDR3 DNA: TGTGCCAGCAGTGCTGCCTCCCGGGGCAATGAGCAGTTCTTC
J gene: TRBJ2-1
clone size: many
V gene: TRBV6-1
CDR3 length: 14
D gene: -

CDR3 protein: CASSLGRGGRNSPLHF
CDR3 DNA: TGCGCCAGCAGCTTGGGCCGGGGGGGGCGGAATTCACCCCTCCACTTT
J gene: TRBJ1-6
clone size: few
V gene: TRBV5-1
CDR3 length: 16
D gene: -

CDR3 protein: CATGGSGTDTQYF
CDR3 DNA: TGTGCCACAGGGGGGTCCGGCACAGATACGCAGTATTTT
J gene: TRBJ2-3
clone size: -
V gene: TRBV10-3
CDR3 length: 13
D gene: -

CDR3 protein: CASREIRAATEAFF
CDR3 DNA: TGTGCCAGCAGGGAGATCAGGGCAGCCACTGAAGCTTTCTTT
J gene: TRBJ1-1
clone size: many
V gene: TRBV6-2/TRBV6-3
CDR3 length: 14
D gene: -

CDR3 protein: CASSLFPETDTQYF
CDR3 DNA: TGTGCCAGCAGCTTATTTCCGGAGACAGATACGCAGTATTTT
J gene: TRBJ2-3
clone size: -
V gene: TRBV7-6
CDR3 length: 14
D gene: -

CDR3 protein: CSVEAGQANEKLFF
CDR3 DNA: TGCAGTGTAGAAGCGGGACAGGCTAATGAAAAACTGTTTTTT
J gene: TRBJ1-4
clone size: few
V gene: TRBV20-1
CDR3 length: 14
D gene: TRBD1

CDR3 protein: CASSLDRATRLNTEAFF
CDR3 DNA: TGTGCCAGCAGCCTGGACAGGGCTACCCGATTGAACACTGAAGCTTTCTTT
J gene: TRBJ1-1
clone size: many
V gene: TRBV5-8
CDR3 length: 17
D gene: TRBD1

CDR3 protein: CASSLVGAGANVLTF
CDR3 DNA: TGTGCCAGCAGCTTAGTAGGTGCTGGGGCCAACGTCCTGACTTTC
J gene: TRBJ2-6
clone size: few
V gene: TRBV11-2
CDR3 length: 15
D gene: -

CDR3 protein: CASSLSGQGNGYTF
CDR3 DNA: TGTGCCAGCAGTTTATCTGGACAGGGGAATGGCTACACCTTC
J gene: TRBJ1-2
clone size: -
V gene: TRBV27
CDR3 length: 14
D gene: TRBD1